The T cell receptor (beta chain) under discussion was sequenced for a study of T cells in Graves' hyperthyroidism and ophthalmopathy. Study-wide results and limits: Blood held most thyroid clonotypes expanded above 0.001 frequency.

A note on this clonotype: Its target is not known.

Uncontrolled infection, other autoimmune disease, pregnancy or lactation disqualified patients from enrolment. Clinicians diagnosed patients from clinical symptoms, serum thyroxine and TRAb, thyroid ultrasound and orbital computed tomography. The investigators amplified TCR beta CDR3 regions from RNA transcripts. First-round RT-PCR targeting the TCR CDR3 was performed with the HTBI primer set. TCRdb re-called the multiplex PCR reads with MiXCR, one entry per CDR3 protein. This sample has about 640,000 distinct CDR3 sequences, with around 21% found just once. The germline V and J ends were trimmed by 5 bases and 12 bases, with 17 bases remaining between them. The CDR3 has 13 residues. CDR1 is MNHEY, CDR2 SMNVEV, per germline (reference sequence).

This clonotype was obtained from a man between 25 and 39 years old with Graves' ophthalmopathy. The sequencing input was blood. The V gene is TRBV27, the J gene TRBJ2-1; D unresolved. This CDR3 reads CASSPPKVFGQFF. The CDR3 region has the DNA TGTGCCAGCAGTCCCCCCAAGGTCTTTGGGCAGTTCTTC.